Below are 27 T cell receptor beta chains sequenced from a single sample in a study of post-analysis software for immune sequencing data. Overall study results and limits: Five TRBV segments, including TRBV5-6, TRBV5-1 and TRBV20-1, were more frequent in patients than controls.

The antigens of these receptors remain unknown. TCR beta cDNA libraries had unique molecular identifiers. MiXCR was run by TCRdb on the PCR reads, yielding one entry per CDR3 protein. This table holds approximately 150,000 distinct CDR3 sequences, roughly 30% found once. The sequenced material came from blood. These receptors all stem from a girl aged 5 to 17 with multiple sclerosis.

This clonotype was recorded at least ten times. V and J are TRBV5-1 and TRBJ2-1, with a weak D call TRBD2 (5 bases). This CDR3 region has 15 residues. V lost 4 bases to trimming and J lost 5 bases, with 16 bases between them. Germline CDR1 and CDR2: SGHRS and YFSETQ. The CDR3 region has the DNA TGCGCCAGCAGCCCTGGAGGATCCCCTAACAATGAGCAGTTCTTC. Translation: CASSPGGSPNNEQFF.

CDR3 coding DNA: TGCGCCAGCGCCGGGACTAGCGATACGCAGTATTTT. Translation gives CASAGTSDTQYF. The chain employs TRBV5-1 and TRBJ2-3, with 9 bases matching TRBD2. This CDR3 has 12 residues. Unmatched junction bases numbered 3, after V lost 7 bases and J lost 6 bases. Germline loops: CDR1 SGHRS, CDR2 YFSETQ.

V is TRBV6-5 and J is TRBJ2-7, with D possibly called TRBD1 or TRBD2 (6 bases each). The CDR3 has 16 amino acids. V lost 0 bases, J lost 7 bases, and 19 bases lay in between. The germline V gene encodes CDR1 MNHEY and CDR2 SVGAGI. CDR3 residues: CASSYSVGGSDLEQYF. CDR3 in DNA: TGTGCCAGCAGTTACTCGGTGGGGGGCTCGGACCTAGAGCAGTACTTC.

As to this clonotype: A much larger clone sits a single nucleotide away, making a read error possible. The chain recombines TRBV12-3 or TRBV12-4 with TRBJ2-1, with a weak D call TRBD2 (5 bases). Trimming stripped 5 bases from V and 8 bases from J, with 22 bases between. CDR3 length equals 16 residues. CDR3 sequence: CASSGTGLLIGDEQFF. The CDR3 DNA reads as TGTGCCAGCAGTGGCACCGGGCTTCTAATCGGGGATGAGCAGTTCTTC.

This clonotype was observed many times. V usage is TRBV9 and J usage is TRBJ1-1; TRBD1 might be the D (5 bases). The CDR3 is made up of 14 amino acids. Trimming left V 0 bases short and J 1 base short, with 7 bases between. CDR1 and CDR2 from the germline V gene are SGDLS and YYNGEE. The CDR3 region has the DNA TGTGCCAGCAGCGTAGTCGGACAGAACACTGAAGCTTTCTTT. Residues: CASSVVGQNTEAFF.

This chain joins TRBV7-8 and TRBJ2-1; 10 nucleotides line up with TRBD2. V trimming: 4 bases; J trimming: 7 bases; junction bases outside the gene matches: 10. Germline loops: CDR1 SGHVS, CDR2 FQNEAQ. This CDR3 is 16 amino acids long. This CDR3 is CASSSRQREGRNEQFF. The CDR3 DNA reads TGTGCCAGCAGCTCCCGGCAGCGGGAGGGCAGGAATGAGCAGTTCTTC.

This clonotype was observed a few times. V usage is TRBV5-1 and J usage is TRBJ2-5; the D is unclear. Germline CDR1 is SGHRS and CDR2 is YFSETQ. V lost 4 bases, J lost 5 bases, and 9 bases lay in between. There are 12 residues in the CDR3. CDR3 bases: TGCGCCAGCAGCAACAATTGGGAGACCCAGTACTTC. It specifies CASSNNWETQYF.

This clonotype was recorded at least ten times. CDR3 nucleotide sequence: TGTGCCAGCAGCTTAAGACAGTCCACGGCCAACGTCCTGACTTTC. This sequence encodes CASSLRQSTANVLTF. The genes are TRBV7-9 and TRBJ2-6; tentatively, D is TRBD1 (5 bases). Germline V lookup: CDR1 SEHNR, CDR2 FQNEAQ (reference sequence). The CDR3 extends over 15 amino acids. V lost 2 bases, J lost 6 bases, and 11 bases lay in between.

This clonotype turned up a few times. CDR3 sequence: CAASSLGADTQYF. The CDR3 bases are TGTGCCGCCAGCAGCTTAGGGGCCGATACGCAGTATTTT. The chain employs TRBV7-3 and TRBJ2-3; TRBD1 is a possible D gene (5 bases). This CDR3 has 13 residues. Germline assignment: CDR1 SGHTA and CDR2 FQGTGA. Trimming cost V 11 bases and J 6 bases, with 18 bases left between them.

The rearrangement uses TRBV6-1 and TRBJ1-2, with 7 positions matching TRBD1. The CDR3 totals 14 residues. Germline loops: CDR1 MNHNS, CDR2 SASEGT. The trim removed 5 bases at V and 3 bases at J, leaving 6 bases unmatched. The CDR3 region has the DNA TGTGCCAGCAGTAATGGTGGGACAGACTATGGCTACACCTTC. It codes for CASSNGGTDYGYTF.

This clonotype was counted between two and nine times. This chain links TRBV5-1 with TRBJ1-1; TRBD1 agrees at 10 bases. From germline, CDR1 is SGHRS and CDR2 YFSETQ. With V trimmed by 4 bases and J by 1 base, 4 bases remained unmatched. CDR3 length equals 15 residues. CDR3 region: CASSMGTGENTEAFF. The CDR3, as DNA: TGCGCCAGCAGCATGGGGACAGGGGAGAACACTGAAGCTTTCTTT.

On this clonotype: A much larger clone lies one base from this, so it may be a read error. J is TRBJ2-7 and V is TRBV20-1; TRBD2 matches 8 bases. Germline V gene data show CDR1 as DFQATT and CDR2 as SNEGSKA (reference sequence). The CDR3 totals 13 residues. In DNA form, the CDR3 reads TGCGGTGCCGAGACTAGCGCAGCCTACGAGCAGTACTTC. It codes for CGAETSAAYEQYF.

Note on this clonotype: This may be a read error: a much more frequent sequence differs by one nucleotide. The CDR3 reads CASSLERVGSYGYTF. The DNA for the CDR3 is TGCGCCAGCAGCTTGGAGCGCGTCGGGAGCTATGGCTACACCTTC. The V and J genes are TRBV5-1 and TRBJ1-2; D unresolved. This CDR3 comprises 15 residues. Between the trimmed V and J ends, which lost 0 bases and 4 bases, there was a span of 13 bases. Per the germline V gene, CDR1 is SGHRS and CDR2 is YFSETQ.

Note on this clonotype: One base away lies a much larger clone, so this may be a sequencing read error. The chain carries TRBV20-1 and TRBJ2-1, with TRBD2 identical over 8 bases. V trimming: 3 bases; J trimming: 3 bases; junction bases outside the gene matches: 13. Germline V lookup: CDR1 DFQATT, CDR2 SNEGSKA (reference sequence). The CDR3 runs to 17 residues. DNA of the CDR3: TGCAGTGCTAGGGCTCAACCGGGGCTAGCGGGCTACAATGAGCAGTTCTTC. Translating gives CSARAQPGLAGYNEQFF.

Only a few counts were recorded for this clonotype. This rearrangement joins TRBV5-1 to TRBJ1-6; 9 nucleotides match TRBD1. The CDR3 loop spans 17 amino acids. The junction had 16 bases not matched to a gene; V was cut back by 3 bases and J by 12 bases. Germline CDR1 reads SGHRS; CDR2 reads YFSETQ. The CDR3 DNA reads as TGCGCCAGCAGCTACGGGACAGGGAAATTGGCGTGGAAACCCCTCCACTTT. Translation gives CASSYGTGKLAWKPLHF.

In its sample, this clonotype was seen many times. The CDR3 DNA sequence: TGTGCCAGCAGCTTCAGTACCAGGGGAACAGATACGCAGTATTTT. As protein: CASSFSTRGTDTQYF. This chain joins TRBV5-5 and TRBJ2-3, with D perhaps matching TRBD1 (6 bases). Trimming shortened V by 2 bases and J by 3 bases, and 13 bases separated the two germline ends. Looked up from germline, CDR1 is SGHKS and CDR2 is YYEKEE (reference sequence). The CDR3 is 15 residues long.

The V gene is TRBV10-3, the J gene TRBJ2-7; D gene uncertain. CDR1 is ENHRY and CDR2 is SYGVKD in the germline V gene. This CDR3 is built from 13 residues. V lost 7 bases and J lost 6, with 16 bases in between. The CDR3 sequence: CAIKPGVWSEQYF. Written as DNA, the CDR3 is TGTGCCATCAAACCTGGGGTCTGGAGCGAGCAGTACTTC.

Ten or more counts support this clonotype. V usage is TRBV4-2 and J usage is TRBJ2-3; the D gene is possibly TRBD2 (5 bases). CDR1 is LGHNA and CDR2 is YNFKEQ in the germline V gene. There are 16 residues in the CDR3. V shed 2 bases and J shed 2 bases, with 14 bases lying between them. The CDR3 reads CASSQRLASSTDTQYF. The CDR3, as DNA: TGTGCCAGCAGCCAAAGGCTAGCTTCCTCCACAGATACGCAGTATTTT.

The rearrangement joins TRBV29-1 to TRBJ1-1, with D perhaps TRBD1 (5 bases). Trimming pared 7 bases from V and 6 bases from J, leaving 15 bases between. CDR1 and CDR2 from the germline V gene are SQVTM and ANQGSEA. This CDR3 comprises 12 residues. This chain's CDR3 is CSALKTGSEAFF. CDR3 DNA sequence: TGCAGCGCATTGAAAACAGGTTCTGAAGCTTTCTTT.

This clonotype was counted only a few times. The V call is TRBV12-3 or TRBV12-4, the J call TRBJ1-2, with 8 bases that match TRBD1. Losses at the gene ends were 6 bases for V and 8 bases for J; bases not matched to a gene: 11. The CDR3 totals 14 residues. CDR3 residues: CASRTGQGWGGYTF. The DNA of the CDR3 is TGTGCCAGCAGAACCGGACAGGGCTGGGGAGGCTACACCTTC.

The CDR3 sequence is CSARDYGSSSGNTIYF. In nucleotides, the CDR3 is TGCAGTGCTAGAGATTACGGCTCCAGCTCTGGAAACACCATATATTTT. The chain links TRBV20-1 to TRBJ1-3; unclear D gene. V was pared by 0 bases and J by 0 bases, with 12 bases between. Germline V gene lookup returns CDR1 DFQATT and CDR2 SNEGSKA (reference sequence). The CDR3 totals 16 residues.

This chain connects TRBV7-6 to TRBJ1-1; tentative D call: TRBD1 (6 bases). The CDR3 is 15 residues long. Looked up from germline, CDR1 is SGHVS and CDR2 is FNYEAQ. V was pared by 0 bases and J by 0 bases, with 8 bases between. The CDR3 is CASSLAQGMNTEAFF. The DNA of the CDR3 is TGTGCCAGCAGCTTAGCGCAGGGGATGAACACTGAAGCTTTCTTT.

Notes on this clonotype: Possible read error: a much larger clone is one base away. V gene TRBV6-5 combines with J gene TRBJ2-7; TRBD2 matches at 8 bases. CDR3 length: 14 amino acids. Germline V gene sequence: CDR1 MNHEY, CDR2 SVGAGI. The DNA for the CDR3 is TGTGTCAGCAGTCCCCGGGAGGGGGGCTACGAGCAGTACTTC. As protein: CVSSPREGGYEQYF.

There are many counts of this clonotype. V gene TRBV14 combines with J gene TRBJ1-2; 7 bases align to TRBD1. The germline CDR1 and CDR2 sequences are SGHDN and FVKESK. The CDR3 is 14 residues long. V lost 2 bases and J lost 4; bases outside the gene matches: 4. The CDR3 sequence is CASSQMTGTYGYTF. The CDR3 nucleotides read TGTGCCAGCAGCCAAATGACAGGGACCTATGGCTACACCTTC.

This clonotype has just a few counts. V gene TRBV7-9 combines with J gene TRBJ1-2; a weak D match, TRBD1 (6 bases). This CDR3 contains 15 residues. Germline values: CDR1 SEHNR, CDR2 FQNEAQ (reference sequence). Trimming removed 5 bases from V and 4 bases from J, with 17 bases in between. CDR3 sequence reads: CASSMDSLSTYGYTF. The CDR3, as DNA: TGTGCCAGCAGCATGGACAGCCTTTCCACCTATGGCTACACCTTC.

This clonotype was recorded at least ten times. This chain links TRBV6-5 with TRBJ2-7, with 8 bases identical to TRBD1. V trimming: 5 bases; J trimming: 0 bases; junction bases outside the gene matches: 9. CDR1 is MNHEY, CDR2 SVGAGI, per germline. This CDR3 has 16 residues. The CDR3: CASSPWTGQSSYEQYF. Here the CDR3 DNA reads TGTGCCAGCAGTCCCTGGACAGGGCAGAGCTCCTACGAGCAGTACTTC.

The J gene is TRBJ2-7, the V gene TRBV5-4; 10 bases map to TRBD1. Germline V gives CDR1 SGHNT, CDR2 YYREEE (reference sequence). The CDR3 is 17 amino acids. Trimming at V came to 3 bases and at J to 7 bases, leaving 16 bases not matched to a gene. The CDR3 reads CASSSGLTTGGSGEQYF. The CDR3, as DNA: TGTGCCAGCAGCTCGGGGCTAACGACAGGGGGCTCGGGAGAGCAGTACTTC.